This T cell receptor (beta chain) stems from a study of shared T cell receptors in the human thymus. V was trimmed by 0 bases and J by 0 bases, leaving 18 bases between them. The CDR3 spans 19 residues. Germline V gene lookup returns CDR1 LGHNA and CDR2 YNFKEQ. Some clones are missing from TCRdb's copy, which holds only in-frame ones; the method was immunoSEQ multiplex PCR. The sample yields some 720,000 clones, 70% to 90% seen once. This same sample was also taken into another study, of human thymus T cells. From that paper: Samples came from healthy Finnish infants during open corrective cardiac surgery. The study used thymus tissue resected during corrective heart surgery. Apparent skewing of V and J gene usage characterized both thymic and blood repertoires. In unrelated individuals, thymic repertoires overlapped highly, according to related research.

This chain uses TRBV4-2 with TRBJ1-3; D not resolved. Sequencing was carried out using thymocytes. This clonotype was obtained from a boy in the first two years of life with a congenital heart defect. The CDR3 sequence: CASSQDTRQSFYSGNTIYF. CDR3 DNA sequence: TGTGCCAGCAGCCAAGACACCAGGCAGAGCTTTTACTCTGGAAACACCATATATTTT.